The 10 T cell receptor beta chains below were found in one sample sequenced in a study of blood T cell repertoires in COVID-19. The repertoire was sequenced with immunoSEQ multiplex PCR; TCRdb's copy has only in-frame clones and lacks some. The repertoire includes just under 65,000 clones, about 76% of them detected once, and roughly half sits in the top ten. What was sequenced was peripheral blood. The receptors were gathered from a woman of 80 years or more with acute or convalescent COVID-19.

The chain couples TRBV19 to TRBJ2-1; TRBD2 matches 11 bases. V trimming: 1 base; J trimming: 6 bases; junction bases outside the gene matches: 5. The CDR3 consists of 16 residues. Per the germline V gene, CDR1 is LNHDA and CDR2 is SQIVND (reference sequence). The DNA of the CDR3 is TGTGCCAGTAGTATAGCAGGACTAGCGGGTATCAATGAGCAGTTCTTC. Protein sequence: CASSIAGLAGINEQFF.

The CDR3 spells CATSDRGTAHNEQFF. CDR3 DNA sequence: TGTGCCACCAGTGACAGGGGGACAGCACACAATGAGCAGTTCTTC. This chain uses TRBV24-1 with TRBJ2-1; 7 positions agree with TRBD1. The CDR3 is 15 residues long. The germline gives CDR1 KGHDR, CDR2 SFDVKD. V trimming: 4 bases; J trimming: 5 bases; junction bases outside the gene matches: 7.

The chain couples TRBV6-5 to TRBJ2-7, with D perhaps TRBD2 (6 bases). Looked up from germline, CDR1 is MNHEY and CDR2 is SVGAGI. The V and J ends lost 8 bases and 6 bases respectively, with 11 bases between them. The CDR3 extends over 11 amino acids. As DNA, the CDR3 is TGTGCCAGCTGGAGGGGAGTCGAGCAGTACTTC. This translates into CASWRGVEQYF.

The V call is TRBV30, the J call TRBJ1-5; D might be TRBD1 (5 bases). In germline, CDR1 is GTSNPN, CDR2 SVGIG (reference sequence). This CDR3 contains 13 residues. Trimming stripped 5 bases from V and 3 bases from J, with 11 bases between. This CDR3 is CAWRRDNNQPQHF. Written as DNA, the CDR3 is TGTGCCTGGCGCAGGGATAACAATCAGCCCCAGCATTTT.

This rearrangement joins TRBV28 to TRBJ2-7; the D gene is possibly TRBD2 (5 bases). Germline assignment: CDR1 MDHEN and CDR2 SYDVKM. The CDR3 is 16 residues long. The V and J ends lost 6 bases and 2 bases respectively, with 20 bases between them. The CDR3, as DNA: TGTGCCAGCAGCCCACTCGGGCCACAGAGGGCCTACGAGCAGTACTTC. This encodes CASSPLGPQRAYEQYF.

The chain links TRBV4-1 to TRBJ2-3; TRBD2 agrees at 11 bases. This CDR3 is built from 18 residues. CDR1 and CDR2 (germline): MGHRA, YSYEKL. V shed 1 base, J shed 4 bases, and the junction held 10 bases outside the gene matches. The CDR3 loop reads CASSQAPLSGRVPDTQYF. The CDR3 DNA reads TGCGCCAGCAGCCAAGCCCCACTTAGCGGGAGGGTGCCAGATACGCAGTATTTT.

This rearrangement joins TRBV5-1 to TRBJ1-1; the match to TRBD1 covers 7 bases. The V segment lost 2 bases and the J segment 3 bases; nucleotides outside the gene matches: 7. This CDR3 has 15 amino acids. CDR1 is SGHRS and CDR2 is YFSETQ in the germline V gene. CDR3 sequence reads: CASSFHRGTDTEAFF. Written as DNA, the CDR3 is TGCGCCAGCAGCTTCCACAGGGGAACTGACACTGAAGCTTTCTTT.

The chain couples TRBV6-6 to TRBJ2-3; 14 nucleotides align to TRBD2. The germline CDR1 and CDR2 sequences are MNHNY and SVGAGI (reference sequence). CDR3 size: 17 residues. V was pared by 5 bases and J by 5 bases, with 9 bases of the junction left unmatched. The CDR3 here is CASSRRLAGGRKDTQYF. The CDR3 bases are TGTGCCAGCAGTCGCCGACTAGCGGGAGGGCGAAAAGATACGCAGTATTTT.

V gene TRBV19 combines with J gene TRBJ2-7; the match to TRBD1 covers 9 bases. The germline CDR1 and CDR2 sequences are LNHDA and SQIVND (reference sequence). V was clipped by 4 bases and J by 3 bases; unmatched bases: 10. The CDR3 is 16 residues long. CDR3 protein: CASSRSAGQGNYEQYF. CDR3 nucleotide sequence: TGTGCCAGTAGTAGAAGTGCGGGACAGGGCAACTACGAGCAGTACTTC.

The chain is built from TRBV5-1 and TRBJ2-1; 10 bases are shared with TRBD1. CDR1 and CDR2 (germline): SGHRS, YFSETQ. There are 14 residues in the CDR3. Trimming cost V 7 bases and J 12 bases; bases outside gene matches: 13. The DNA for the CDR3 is TGCGCCAGCTGGGCCCGGGACAGGGGAGAGAGGCAGTTCTTC. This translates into CASWARDRGERQFF.